This T cell receptor (beta chain) was identified in a study of cytotoxic CD8 clonotypes in ibrutinib-treated CLL. Clones were sequenced by immunoSEQ multiplex PCR, and TCRdb holds only the in-frame ones, with some missing. The repertoire holds roughly 200,000 clones, with roughly three quarters as singletons. This clone was seen more than once but under ten times. The sequencing here drew on PBMCs, taken after 12 months of ibrutinib treatment. The origin of this receptor is a human donor with chronic lymphocytic leukemia.

CDR3 in amino acids: CAWSGQGSYNSPLHF. CDR3 nucleotides: TGTGCCTGGAGTGGACAGGGTTCCTATAATTCACCCCTCCACTTT. The V and J genes are TRBV30 and TRBJ1-6, with 7 bases identical to TRBD1. The CDR3 has 15 amino acids. With 1 base clipped from V and 1 base from J, the junction kept 1 base outside the gene matches. The germline gives CDR1 GTSNPN, CDR2 SVGIG (reference sequence). Using reference TRBV30 and TRBJ1-6 for the parts outside the CDR3, the full variable domain is SQTIHQWPATLVQPVGSPLSLECTVEGTSNPNLYWYRQAAGRGLQLLFYSVGIGQISSEVPQNLSASRPQDRQFILSSKKLLLSDSGFYLCAWSGQGSYNSPLHFGNGTRLTVT.